The next 5 T cell receptor beta chains were all read from a single sample in a study of CD8+CD57+ T cells in acquired aplastic anemia. Individuals selected for sequencing had exhibited CD8+CD57+ cell expansion on flow cytometry. CDR3 and TCR beta VDJ profiling relied on genomic DNA as the template. From the reads, TCRdb called clonotypes with MiXCR, one entry per CDR3 protein. The sample includes about 160,000 distinct CDR3 sequences, around 47% of them seen just once. Sequencing used sorted CD4+, CD8+, or CD8+CD57+ T cells (not recorded which) from PBMCs. These receptors all stem from a human donor with aplastic anemia.

Ten or more counts support this clonotype. V gene TRBV24-1 combines with J gene TRBJ2-4; 7 bases are a match to TRBD2. J gave up 10 bases and V 3 bases, and 8 bases lay outside the gene matches. The CDR3 has 14 residues. Germline V CDR1 and CDR2: KGHDR, SFDVKD. The CDR3 here is CATSDAGTGGIQYF. The CDR3 DNA follows: TGTGCCACCAGTGATGCCGGGACGGGGGGTATTCAGTACTTC.

V is TRBV2 and J is TRBJ1-2; TRBD1 aligns across 9 bases. Germline V CDR1 and CDR2: SNHLY, FYNNEI. Unmatched junction bases numbered 5, after V lost 6 bases and J lost 6 bases. This CDR3 is 13 amino acids long. In DNA form, the CDR3 reads TGTGCCAGCAGCGTTGGGACAGGGCATGGCTACACCTTC. Translating gives CASSVGTGHGYTF.

This chain uses TRBV7-9 with TRBJ2-7; 11 bases match TRBD2. Germline CDR1 SEHNR, CDR2 FQNEAQ (reference sequence). The V segment lost 5 bases and the J segment 2 bases; nucleotides outside the gene matches: 5. This CDR3 contains 15 residues. CDR3 bases: TGTGCCAGCAGCCGGGGACTAGCGGCCACCTACGAGCAGTACTTC. This sequence encodes CASSRGLAATYEQYF.

This clonotype was found many times. The rearrangement joins TRBV5-5 to TRBJ1-6; D not resolved. Germline loops: CDR1 SGHKS, CDR2 YYEKEE (reference sequence). The germline V and J ends were trimmed by 2 bases and 8 bases, with 11 bases remaining between them. This CDR3 has 14 residues. The DNA of the CDR3 is TGTGCCAGCAGCTTTAGGTTTAGGGATTCACCCCTCCACTTT. Translation gives CASSFRFRDSPLHF.

This clonotype was recorded at least ten times. The chain links TRBV7-2 to TRBJ2-2; TRBD2 matches 12 bases. The germline V gene encodes CDR1 SGHTA and CDR2 FQGNSA. This CDR3 comprises 15 residues. After removal of 4 bases from V and 4 bases from J, the junction contained 1 base not matched to a gene. The CDR3 nucleotides are TGTGCCAGCAGCTCTAGCGGGGGGGCCACCGGGGAGCTGTTTTTT. Translated, it gives CASSSSGGATGELFF.